This TCR beta chain was recovered during a study of spatial heterogeneity in lung cancer. The germline V gene encodes CDR1 SGHAT and CDR2 FQNNGV. V was pared by 0 bases and J by 7 bases, with 10 bases between. The CDR3 has 13 residues. Time point defined: sample taken at primary tumor resection. Samples came from 70 to 80 TRACERx patients with untreated early-stage lung cancer. Study-level results: Tumors with more nonsynonymous mutations had more expanded intratumoral alpha and beta TCRs.

MiXCR, run by TCRdb on the 5' RACE reads, gives a single entry per CDR3 protein. The sample lists 4,000 to 4,500 distinct CDR3 sequences, roughly 5.7% occurring once. This clonotype was found a few times. Its antigen is not identified. The rearrangement uses TRBV11-2 and TRBJ2-7, with unresolved D. The source is a male donor with early-stage non-small cell lung cancer. Sequenced here: lung tumor tissue, sampled at surgery. The CDR3 nucleotides read TGTGCCAGCAGCTTAGAGTTGGGTTTGGAGCAGTACTTC. As protein: CASSLELGLEQYF.